This passage covers 18 T cell receptor beta chains from one sample sequenced in a study of blood T cell repertoires in COVID-19. Using immunoSEQ multiplex PCR, the repertoire was profiled, and TCRdb retains in-frame clones only, with some absent. The sample consists of about 51,000 clones, roughly 88% of them appearing once. The sequenced sample was peripheral blood. The receptor source for this set is a man in his forties or fifties with active COVID-19.

The V and J genes are TRBV18 and TRBJ2-1; 7 nucleotides line up with TRBD1. Germline V CDR1 and CDR2: KGHSH, LQKENI. Trimming removed 2 bases from V and 7 bases from J; junction bases left unmatched: 11. This CDR3 spans 16 amino acids. The CDR3, as DNA: TGTGCCAGCTCACCAACAGGGGTCCCGGGCAATAATGAGCAGTTCTTC. Amino acids: CASSPTGVPGNNEQFF.

The chain is built from TRBV24-1 and TRBJ2-5; D is ambiguous. The V and J ends lost 2 bases and 5 bases respectively, with 8 bases between them. The CDR3 consists of 13 residues. CDR1 KGHDR and CDR2 SFDVKD come from the germline V gene. The CDR3 sequence is CATSDSNVETQYF. CDR3 nucleotides: TGTGCCACCAGTGATTCCAATGTTGAGACCCAGTACTTC.

The V gene is TRBV7-9, the J gene TRBJ2-1; 9 positions match TRBD1. Trimming at V came to 5 bases and at J to 10 bases, leaving 15 bases not matched to a gene. Germline V gene data show CDR1 as SEHNR and CDR2 as FQNEAQ (reference sequence). This CDR3 has 16 residues. CDR3 sequence (DNA): TGTGCCAGCAGCCACCCCGGGACAGGGCTAATAAGGGAGCAGTTCTTC. Translation gives CASSHPGTGLIREQFF.

The chain has TRBV9 and TRBJ1-1, with D perhaps TRBD1 (6 bases). V was cut by 3 bases and J by 6 bases, with 18 bases left in between. The germline CDR1 and CDR2 sequences are SGDLS and YYNGEE. This CDR3 is 15 amino acids long. Here the CDR3 DNA reads TGTGCCAGCAGCGCTCATTCCGGGACATCATCTGAAGCTTTCTTT. The encoded protein is CASSAHSGTSSEAFF. The full variable domain, completed using reference TRBV9 and TRBJ1-1, is DSGVTQTPKHLITATGQRVTLRCSPRSGDLSVYWYQQSLDQGLQFLIQYYNGEERAKGNILERFSAQQFPDLHSELNLSSLELGDSALYFCASSAHSGTSSEAFFGQGTRLTVV.

V and J are TRBV6-5 and TRBJ2-5, with D maybe TRBD2 (6 bases). The V gene lost 2 bases and the J gene lost 8 bases, with 9 bases spanning the gap. The germline CDR1 and CDR2 sequences are MNHEY and SVGAGI. CDR3 length: 12 amino acids. CDR3 bases: TGTGCCAGCAGTTACGACGGGGGAACCCAGTACTTC. Protein: CASSYDGGTQYF.

The V gene is TRBV9, the J gene TRBJ1-3; a possible D gene is TRBD1 (6 bases). CDR3 size: 11 residues. Deletions cut 3 bases from V and 9 bases from J, with 7 bases between. Germline values: CDR1 SGDLS, CDR2 YYNGEE. As DNA, the CDR3 is TGTGCCAGCAGCGCGGACAGCACCATATATTTT. It yields the protein CASSADSTIYF.

The chain's CDR3 is CASSTGGRTGELFF. CDR3 bases: TGTGCCAGCAGCACAGGGGGCCGCACCGGGGAGCTGTTTTTT. This rearrangement joins TRBV6-5 to TRBJ2-2, with 9 bases lining up with TRBD1. V lost 6 bases to trimming and J lost 4 bases; unmatched junction nucleotides: 3. The V gene's germline CDR1 is MNHEY and CDR2 SVGAGI. The CDR3 spans 14 residues.

The rearrangement links TRBV3-1 (or the pseudogene TRBV3-2) to TRBJ1-1, with D possibly being TRBD1 (6 bases). Germline loops: CDR1 LGHDT, CDR2 YNNKEL (reference sequence). The V and J ends lost 4 bases and 5 bases respectively, with 14 bases between them. The CDR3 is made up of 14 amino acids. CDR3 loop: CASSLSGGRTEAFF. The CDR3 DNA sequence: TGTGCCAGCAGCCTGTCCGGGGGGCGAACTGAAGCTTTCTTT.

The V call is TRBV6-4, the J call TRBJ2-2, with 7 bases aligning to TRBD1. J gave up 1 base and V 8 bases, and 7 bases lay outside the gene matches. There are 15 residues in the CDR3. Germline CDR1 MRHNA, CDR2 SNTAGT. DNA of the CDR3: TGTGCCAGCGAGGGACAGCCCCTGAACACCGGGGAGCTGTTTTTT. This translates into CASEGQPLNTGELFF.

The V and J genes are TRBV7-2 and TRBJ2-1; D perhaps matches TRBD2 (6 bases). Trimming took off 4 bases at V and 3 bases at J, with 16 bases between the two ends. Germline lookup yields CDR1 SGHTA and CDR2 FQGNSA. This CDR3 region has 16 residues. DNA of the CDR3: TGTGCCAGCAGCTGGGTGGGGCGGGGTCGCTACAATGAGCAGTTCTTC. Translated: CASSWVGRGRYNEQFF.

The V gene is TRBV30, the J gene TRBJ2-7, with a weak D call TRBD2 (7 bases). The CDR3 runs to 14 residues. Deletions cut 4 bases from V and 0 bases from J, with 13 bases between. Germline V gene data show CDR1 as GTSNPN and CDR2 as SVGIG (reference sequence). CDR3 loop: CAWTMGGGSYEQYV. The CDR3 nucleotides are TGTGCCTGGACCATGGGAGGGGGCTCCTACGAGCAGTACGTC.

V usage is TRBV6-5 and J usage is TRBJ1-1, with D unclear. CDR1 and CDR2 (germline): MNHEY, SVGAGI. The CDR3 totals 15 residues. V was pared by 0 bases and J by 6 bases, with 14 bases between. CDR3 region: CASSYSDTSFSEAFF. The CDR3, as DNA: TGTGCCAGCAGTTACTCGGATACTAGTTTTTCTGAAGCTTTCTTT.

This chain uses TRBV3-1 (or the pseudogene TRBV3-2) with TRBJ2-3; 10 bases are a match to TRBD2. Germline V gene data show CDR1 as LGHDT and CDR2 as YNNKEL (reference sequence). J lost 6 bases, V lost 1 base, and 4 bases had no gene match. This CDR3 has 15 amino acids. CDR3 region: CASSQASGGGDTQYF. In DNA form, the CDR3 reads TGTGCCAGCAGCCAAGCTAGCGGGGGCGGGGATACGCAGTATTTT.

The chain uses TRBV16 and TRBJ1-5; D unresolved. With 2 bases removed from V and 5 bases from J, the gap between germline ends came to 10 bases. The CDR3 is made up of 14 amino acids. The V gene's germline CDR1 is KGHSY and CDR2 FQNENV. CDR3 loop: CASSQVGSDQPQHF. CDR3 DNA sequence: TGTGCCAGCAGCCAAGTGGGGAGCGATCAGCCCCAGCATTTT.

The rearrangement joins TRBV7-8 to TRBJ2-7; 9 bases agree with TRBD2. Germline CDR1 is SGHVS and CDR2 is FQNEAQ. The CDR3 has 15 residues. V shed 6 bases and J 3 bases; nucleotides not matched to a gene: 9. Written as DNA, the CDR3 is TGTGCCAGCAGGCGGGGGGGAGCCGCGTACTACGAGCAGTACTTC. This codes for CASRRGGAAYYEQYF.

The chain is built from TRBV27 and TRBJ2-3, with TRBD2 matching 13 bases. Germline V gene data show CDR1 as MNHEY and CDR2 as SMNVEV (reference sequence). The CDR3 runs to 21 residues. The V and J ends lost 2 bases and 0 bases, in that order; junction bases with no gene match: 14. As DNA, the CDR3 is TGTGCCAGCAGTTTAGCGGGACTAGCGGGGACGGGGCGTGGTAGCACAGATACGCAGTATTTT. Its translation: CASSLAGLAGTGRGSTDTQYF.

This clone appeared once. V is TRBV7-3 and J is TRBJ2-7, with a weak D call TRBD1 (5 bases). This CDR3 contains 17 residues. V was shortened by 2 bases and J by 5 bases, with 22 bases between the two germline ends. Germline CDR1 is SGHTA and CDR2 is FQGTGA. DNA of the CDR3: TGTGCCAGCAGCTTACAGGGCCCCGGCCTAAATAGGGACGAGCAGTACTTC. It encodes CASSLQGPGLNRDEQYF.

The chain has TRBV11-2 and TRBJ2-5; 13 nucleotides line up with TRBD2. CDR3 length equals 15 residues. Germline CDR1 is SGHAT and CDR2 is FQNNGV. The J segment lost 5 bases and the V segment lost 5 bases, leaving 5 bases of the junction unmatched. For the CDR3, the DNA is TGTGCCAGCAGCGTACTAGCGGGAGGGCCGGAGACCCAGTACTTC. The encoded protein is CASSVLAGGPETQYF.